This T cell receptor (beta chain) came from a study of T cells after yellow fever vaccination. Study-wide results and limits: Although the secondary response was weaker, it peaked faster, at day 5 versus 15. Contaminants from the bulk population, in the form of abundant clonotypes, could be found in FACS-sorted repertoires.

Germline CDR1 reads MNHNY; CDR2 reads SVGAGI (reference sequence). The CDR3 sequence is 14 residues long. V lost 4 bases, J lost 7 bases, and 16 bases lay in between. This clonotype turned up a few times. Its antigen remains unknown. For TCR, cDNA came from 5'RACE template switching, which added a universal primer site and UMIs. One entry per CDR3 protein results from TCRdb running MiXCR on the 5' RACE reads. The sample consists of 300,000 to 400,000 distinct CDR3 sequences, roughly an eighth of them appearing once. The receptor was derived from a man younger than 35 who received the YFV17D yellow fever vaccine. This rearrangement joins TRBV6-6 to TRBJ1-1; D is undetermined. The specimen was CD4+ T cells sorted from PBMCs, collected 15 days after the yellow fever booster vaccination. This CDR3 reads CASSSDWGGREAFF. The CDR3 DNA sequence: TGTGCCAGCAGTTCCGACTGGGGTGGGCGTGAAGCTTTCTTT.